Reported below is one T cell receptor (beta chain). Its antigen is unknown. This entry belongs to a study of cytomegalovirus exposure and HLA in healthy donors. The study ran its PCR with 60 Vbeta and 13 Jbeta primers. The repertoire was sequenced with immunoSEQ multiplex PCR; TCRdb's copy has only in-frame clones and lacks some. The sample shows more than 65,000 clones, about 74% of them seen only once. V shed 2 bases and J 4 bases; nucleotides not matched to a gene: 4. Germline V gene data show CDR1 as SGHKS and CDR2 as YYEKEE (reference sequence). The CDR3 is 14 residues long. Notes on the study in general: Reportedly, cytomegalovirus status was diagnosed with high sensitivity and specificity. It was confirmed in vitro that a few of the CMV-associated chains were specific for CMV antigens.

The chain is built from TRBV5-5 and TRBJ1-2; 8 nucleotides align to TRBD1. Sequenced material: PBMCs. The clonotype was recovered from a woman between 45 and 60 years old in good health and CMV-seropositive. Here the CDR3 DNA reads TGTGCCAGCAGCTTCAGCGGACAGGGCTATGGCTACACCTTC. Protein: CASSFSGQGYGYTF.